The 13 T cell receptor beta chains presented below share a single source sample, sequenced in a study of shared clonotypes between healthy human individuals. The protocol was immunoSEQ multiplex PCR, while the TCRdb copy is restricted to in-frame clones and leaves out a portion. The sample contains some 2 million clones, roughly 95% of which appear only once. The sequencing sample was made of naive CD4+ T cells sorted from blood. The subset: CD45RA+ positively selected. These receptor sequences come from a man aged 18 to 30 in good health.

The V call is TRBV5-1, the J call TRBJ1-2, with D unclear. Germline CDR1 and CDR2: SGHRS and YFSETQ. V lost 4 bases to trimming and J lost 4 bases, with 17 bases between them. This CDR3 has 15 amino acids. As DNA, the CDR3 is TGCGCCAGCAGCGTGTTTTCCGGGGTTGGCTATGGCTACACCTTC. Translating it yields CASSVFSGVGYGYTF.

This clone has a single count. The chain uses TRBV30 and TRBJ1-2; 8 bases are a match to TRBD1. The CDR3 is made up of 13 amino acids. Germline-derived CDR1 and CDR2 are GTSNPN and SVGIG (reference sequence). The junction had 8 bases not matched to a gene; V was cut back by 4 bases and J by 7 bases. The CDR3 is CAWIISGGGGYTF. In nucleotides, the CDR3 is TGTGCCTGGATCATATCAGGGGGCGGTGGCTACACCTTC.

The CDR3 loop is CASSLSGILNYGYTF. CDR3 coding DNA: TGTGCCAGCAGCTTATCAGGGATTCTTAACTATGGCTACACCTTC. The rearrangement joins TRBV7-2 to TRBJ1-2; D is possibly TRBD1 (5 bases). V lost 2 bases, J lost 1 base, and 11 bases lay in between. Germline values: CDR1 SGHTA, CDR2 FQGNSA. CDR3 length equals 15 residues. The entire variable domain, with the rest obtained from reference TRBV7-2 and TRBJ1-2, is as follows: GAGVSQSPSNKVTEKGKDVELRCDPISGHTALYWYRQSLGQGLEFLIYFQGNSAPDKSGLPSDRFSAERTGGSVSTLTIQRTQQEDSAVYLCASSLSGILNYGYTFGSGTRLTVV.

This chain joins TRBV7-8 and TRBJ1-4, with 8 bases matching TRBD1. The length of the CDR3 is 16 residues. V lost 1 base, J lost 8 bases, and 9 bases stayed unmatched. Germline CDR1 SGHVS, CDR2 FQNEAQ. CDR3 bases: TGTGCCAGCAGCTTAGGATCACAGGGGGGTGGCGAAAAACTGTTTTTT. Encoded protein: CASSLGSQGGGEKLFF. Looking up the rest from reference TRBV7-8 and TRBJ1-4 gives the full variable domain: GAGVSQSPRYKVAKRGQDVALRCDPISGHVSLFWYQQALGQGPEFLTYFQNEAQLDKSGLPSDRFFAERPEGSVSTLKIQRTQQEDSAVYLCASSLGSQGGGEKLFFGSGTQLSVL.

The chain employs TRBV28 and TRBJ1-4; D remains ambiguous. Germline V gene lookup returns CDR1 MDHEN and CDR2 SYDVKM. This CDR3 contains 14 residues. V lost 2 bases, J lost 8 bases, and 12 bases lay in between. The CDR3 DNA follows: TGTGCCAGCAGTTTAGTCTCGAGAGGGGAAAAACTGTTTTTT. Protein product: CASSLVSRGEKLFF.

The CDR3 DNA sequence: TGTGCCAGCAGTGAATTCCGGGTTGGGACCCAGTACTTC. This sequence encodes CASSEFRVGTQYF. The chain couples TRBV25-1 to TRBJ2-5, with D unclear. The CDR3 contains 13 residues. V was shortened by 1 base and J by 7 bases, with 10 bases between the two germline ends. Germline V lookup: CDR1 MGHDK, CDR2 SYGVNS.

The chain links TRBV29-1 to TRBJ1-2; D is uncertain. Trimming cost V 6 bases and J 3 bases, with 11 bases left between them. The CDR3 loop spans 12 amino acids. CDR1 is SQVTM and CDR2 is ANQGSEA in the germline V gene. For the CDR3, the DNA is TGCAGCGTGCAGGACGGAGACTATGGCTACACCTTC. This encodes CSVQDGDYGYTF.

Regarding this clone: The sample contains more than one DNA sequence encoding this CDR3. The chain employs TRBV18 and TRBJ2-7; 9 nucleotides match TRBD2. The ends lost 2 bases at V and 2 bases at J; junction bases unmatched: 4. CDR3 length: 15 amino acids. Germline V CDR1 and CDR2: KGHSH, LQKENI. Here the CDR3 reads CASSPRASGAYEQYF. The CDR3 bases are TGTGCCAGCTCACCAAGGGCTAGCGGGGCCTACGAGCAGTACTTC.

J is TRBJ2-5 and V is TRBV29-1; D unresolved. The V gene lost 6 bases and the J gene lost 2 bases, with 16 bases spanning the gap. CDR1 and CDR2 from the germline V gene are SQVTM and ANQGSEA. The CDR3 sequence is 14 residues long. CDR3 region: CSVHGRTQQETQYF. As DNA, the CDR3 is TGCAGCGTCCATGGGCGGACCCAACAAGAGACCCAGTACTTC.

Here the CDR3 reads CATLLGGTDYNEQFF. In DNA, the CDR3 is TGTGCCACCCTCCTAGGCGGGACCGATTACAATGAGCAGTTCTTC. The chain has TRBV15 and TRBJ2-1, with D possibly being TRBD2 (6 bases). CDR1 and CDR2 (germline): LNHNV, YYDKDF (reference sequence). The length of the CDR3 is 15 residues. Trimming removed 8 bases at V and 4 bases at J, with 18 bases between.

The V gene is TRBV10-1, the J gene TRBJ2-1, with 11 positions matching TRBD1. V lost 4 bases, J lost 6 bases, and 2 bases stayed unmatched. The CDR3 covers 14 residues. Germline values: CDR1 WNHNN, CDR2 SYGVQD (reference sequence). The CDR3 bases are TGCGCCAGCAGTGGCGGACAGGGGGCCAATGAGCAGTTCTTC. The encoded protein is CASSGGQGANEQFF.

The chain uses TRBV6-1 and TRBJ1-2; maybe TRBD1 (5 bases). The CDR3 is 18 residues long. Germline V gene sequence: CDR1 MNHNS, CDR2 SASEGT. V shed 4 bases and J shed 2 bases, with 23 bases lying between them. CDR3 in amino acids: CASSGQGKLGRENYGYTF. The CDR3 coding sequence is TGTGCCAGCAGTGGGCAGGGCAAATTGGGACGGGAAAACTATGGCTACACCTTC.

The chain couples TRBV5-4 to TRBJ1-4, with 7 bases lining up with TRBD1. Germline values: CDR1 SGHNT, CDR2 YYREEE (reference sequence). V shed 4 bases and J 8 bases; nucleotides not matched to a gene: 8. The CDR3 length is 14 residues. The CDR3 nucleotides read TGTGCCAGCAGCCTGACAGGGTCAGGGGAAAAACTGTTTTTT. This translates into CASSLTGSGEKLFF.